The 11 T cell receptor beta chains below all came from one sample that was sequenced in a study of Tregs in tolerant kidney transplant recipients (dated by TCRdb to between 2018 and 2020). The library was made by the immunoSEQ multiplex PCR assay. Imported from immuneACCESS, the table was reduced by TCRdb to in-frame sequences with V and J called. These copies leave out some clones; in studies compared against another copy, an unresolved V gene accounts for under half, and the cause of the remainder is not known. This sample comprises about 100,000 clones, 93% of them detected only once. The ten largest clonotypes hold roughly 1.7% of the sample. The transplants used related donors along with nonmyeloablative bone marrow transplantation, and in the human trials mixed chimerism was transient. Sequenced here: CD4+ T cells from blood (PBMCs), sampled 12 months after the transplant. The origin of the receptors is a human patient who received a combined kidney and bone marrow transplant. Following a transplant, a fraction of the T cells may be traceable to the graft donor.

V usage is TRBV29-1 and J usage is TRBJ1-3; 8 bases align to TRBD1. V dropped 4 bases and J dropped 0; count of bases not matched to a gene: 8. The CDR3 covers 16 residues. The germline CDR1 and CDR2 sequences are SQVTM and ANQGSEA. The CDR3 is CSVVAGQVYSGNTIYF. Here the CDR3 DNA reads TGCAGCGTTGTGGCGGGACAGGTCTACTCTGGAAACACCATATATTTT.

The chain links TRBV11-1 to TRBJ2-7; 9 bases line up with TRBD1. From germline, CDR1 is SGHAT and CDR2 FQDESV (reference sequence). The CDR3 has 12 residues. With V trimmed by 5 bases and J by 7 bases, 3 bases remained unmatched. This CDR3 is CASSKTGGEQYF. The CDR3 nucleotides read TGTGCCAGCAGCAAGACAGGGGGTGAGCAGTACTTC. The complete variable domain, with remaining parts taken from reference TRBV11-1 and TRBJ2-7, reads EAEVAQSPRYKITEKSQAVAFWCDPISGHATLYWYRQILGQGPELLVQFQDESVVDDSQLPKDRFSAERLKGVDSTLKIQPAELGDSAMYLCASSKTGGEQYFGPGTRLTVT.

This clone was seen just once. V and J are TRBV7-2 and TRBJ2-7, with TRBD2 matching 12 bases. Germline CDR1 and CDR2: SGHTA and FQGNSA. Losses at the gene ends were 5 bases for V and 3 bases for J; bases not matched to a gene: 5. This CDR3 has 15 amino acids. CDR3 protein: CASSPRTSGDYEQYF. The CDR3 bases are TGTGCCAGCAGCCCAAGGACTAGCGGGGACTACGAGCAGTACTTC.

The chain joins TRBV13 to TRBJ1-1, with TRBD1 identical over 8 bases. V shed 5 bases, J shed 1 base, and the junction held 9 bases outside the gene matches. The CDR3 runs 16 residues. Germline CDR1 reads PRHDT; CDR2 reads FYEKMQ (reference sequence). CDR3 region: CASSLWTGWENTEAFF. CDR3 DNA sequence: TGTGCCAGCAGCCTATGGACAGGGTGGGAGAACACTGAAGCTTTCTTT. Looking up the rest from reference TRBV13 and TRBJ1-1 gives the full variable domain: AAGVIQSPRHLIKEKRETATLKCYPIPRHDTVYWYQQGPGQDPQFLISFYEKMQSDKGSIPDRFSAQQFSDYHSELNMSSLELGDSALYFCASSLWTGWENTEAFFGQGTRLTVV.

This clone has just one count. The V gene is TRBV5-4, the J gene TRBJ2-7, with 10 positions matching TRBD2. Trimming at V came to 0 bases and at J to 2 bases, leaving 2 bases not matched to a gene. The CDR3 spans 15 residues. In germline, CDR1 is SGHNT, CDR2 YYREEE (reference sequence). CDR3 loop: CASSLGLAGAYEQYF. The CDR3 DNA reads as TGTGCCAGCAGCTTGGGGCTAGCGGGGGCCTACGAGCAGTACTTC.

The J gene is TRBJ2-5, the V gene TRBV4-3; 16 positions match TRBD2. In germline, CDR1 is LGHNA, CDR2 YSLEER. There are 17 residues in the CDR3. The V gene end was trimmed by 4 bases and the J gene end by 1 base; junction bases not matched to a gene: 3. DNA for the CDR3: TGCGCCAGCAGCCCGGGGACTAGCGGGGGGGCCCAAGAGACCCAGTACTTC. It codes for CASSPGTSGGAQETQYF.

The chain has TRBV30 and TRBJ2-5; no firm D call. The CDR3 has 13 amino acids. Germline CDR1 reads GTSNPN; CDR2 reads SVGIG (reference sequence). V was trimmed by 0 bases and J by 4 bases, leaving 9 bases between them. The CDR3 sequence is CAWSVRVGETQYF. The CDR3 region has the DNA TGTGCCTGGAGTGTACGGGTTGGAGAGACCCAGTACTTC.

A remark on this clone: One junction end disagrees with the germline gene, perhaps due to a read error. The same CDR3 can be traced to other DNA sequences in this sample. The chain uses TRBV6-5 and TRBJ1-6; D ambiguous. This CDR3 has 12 residues. Germline CDR1 reads MNHEY; CDR2 reads SVGAGI. The CDR3 protein is CASGGRNSPLHF. CDR3 nucleotides: TGTGCCAGCGGAGGTCGTAATTCCCCCCTCCACTTT.

CDR3 nucleotides: TGTGCCACCAGCAGAGATGCTAGCGGGACAGAGACCCAGTACTTC. Its translation is CATSRDASGTETQYF. V and J are TRBV15 and TRBJ2-5; TRBD2 agrees at 9 bases. Germline trimming cut 0 bases from V and 4 bases from J; bases unmatched to any gene: 3. Germline assignment: CDR1 LNHNV and CDR2 YYDKDF (reference sequence). This CDR3 is built from 15 residues.

DNA of the CDR3: TGTGCCAGCAGCTTAGGATCAATGGACAGGGGGCCTTACGAGCAGTACTTC. Amino acid sequence: CASSLGSMDRGPYEQYF. The chain has TRBV7-2 and TRBJ2-7; 11 nucleotides match TRBD1. The CDR3 is 17 amino acids. From germline, CDR1 is SGHTA and CDR2 FQGNSA. The V segment lost 1 base and the J segment 4 bases; nucleotides outside the gene matches: 9.

The J gene is TRBJ2-3, the V gene TRBV11-2; D is uncertain. In germline, CDR1 is SGHAT, CDR2 FQNNGV. CDR3 length equals 14 residues. The V and J ends lost 1 base and 2 bases respectively, with 7 bases between them. CDR3: CASSLVLFTDTQYF. CDR3 DNA: TGTGCCAGCAGCTTAGTGCTATTCACAGATACGCAGTATTTT.